This T cell receptor (beta chain) was sequenced for a study of OX40 agonist ivuxolimab in advanced cancers. Some background on the complete study: Ivuxolimab, which targeted the costimulatory receptor OX40 (CD134), was an agonistic, fully human IgG2 monoclonal antibody. Peripheral TCRbeta sequencing was intended to test whether TCR sequence diversity was altered and clonal T-cell expansion was caused by ivuxolimab. Patients were allowed to have had prior anti-PD-1, anti-PD-L1 or anti-CTLA-4 therapy, and approximately 40% of the dose-escalation patients had previously received checkpoint inhibitors. The paper covers the monotherapy dose-escalation part of the phase I ivuxolimab trial, which included N ≈ 50 patients. Three dose-escalation patients achieved partial responses, one with hepatocellular carcinoma and two with cutaneous melanoma. Of the roughly 51 patients in dose escalation, 19 had hepatocellular carcinoma, some 15 had melanoma, 9 had renal cell carcinoma and 9 had head and neck cancer. In the dose-escalation cohort, around 80% of patients were male, and the mean age was 60 years with a range of roughly 20 to 80. Intravenous ivuxolimab was administered to patients every 2 weeks at six dose levels: 0.01, 0.1, 0.3, 1.5, 3 and 10 mg/kg. Paper-wide results and their limitations: Partial responders in the 0.1-3.0 mg/kg groups had among the lowest normalized peripheral clonal expansion, especially among CD8+ T cells. Low levels of normalized T-cell clonal expansion were also shown by some nonresponding patients. The antigen specificity of the clonally expanded peripheral T cells was not determined. At doses of 0.1 to 3.0 mg/kg, clonal expansion of both CD4+ and CD8+ blood T cells was observed from baseline to week 6. After ivuxolimab, expanded clones were on average more numerous among CD8+ T cells than among CD4+ T cells.

Patients with autoimmune disease history or receiving systemic immunosuppression were excluded from the trial. In every dose cohort, peripheral blood was drawn for TCR sequencing at baseline, cycle 4 day 1, and cycle 7 day 1. Samples were obtained from an open-label, multicenter, first-in-human phase I dose-escalation trial of ivuxolimab. The trial enrolled adults with locally advanced or metastatic head and neck squamous cell, hepatocellular, melanoma or renal cell carcinoma. Before TCR sequencing, CD4+ T cells and CD8+ T cells were sorted from peripheral blood as separate populations. Cut back by 0 bases and 14 bases, the V and J ends lie 11 bases apart. The CDR3 runs 13 amino acids, cysteine and phenylalanine included. The read is trimmed to its CDR3 DNA, 39 bases read in frame from base 1. Per the germline V gene (reference sequence), PRHDT is the CDR1 and FYEKMQ is the CDR2. Comments on this clone: It has no known antigen specificity. Base qualities are missing; no much larger clone stands one base away.

Genomic DNA was extracted from sorted cells for sequencing of the TCRbeta CDR3 region. The immunoSEQ Assay was used for sequencing of TCRbeta CDR3 regions. The source is immuneACCESS, and TCRdb retained only in-frame sequences with V and J called. Part of the clones is not carried over; for the studies checked, unresolved V genes explain less than half of this, and the remainder is unexplained. The sample records tens of thousands of clones, approximately 80% of which are singletons. The top ten hold roughly 14% of the sample. The TCR comes from an adult with an advanced solid tumor such as melanoma, head and neck, liver or kidney cancer. The chain is assembled from TRBV13 and TRBJ1-6; the D region possibly corresponds to TRBD1 (5 bases align). Material: CD4+ or CD8+ T cells sorted from blood, obtained in a trial of the OX40 agonist ivuxolimab. CDR3 protein: CASSLGARGTLHF. The nucleotide sequence reads as follows: TGTGCCAGCAGCTTAGGGGCCCGGGGCACCCTCCACTTT.